One sample yielded the 29 T cell receptor beta chains listed below, sequenced in a study of cytotoxic CD8 clonotypes in ibrutinib-treated CLL. Sequenced by immunoSEQ multiplex PCR; TCRdb stores in-frame clones only, minus some. The table shows hundreds of thousands of clones, with less than 75% occurring only once. This specimen was PBMCs, taken after 24 months of ibrutinib treatment. The receptor set was obtained from a human donor with chronic lymphocytic leukemia.

The gene calls are TRBV2 and TRBJ2-1; maybe TRBD2 (5 bases). This CDR3 region has 12 residues. Trimming removed 2 bases at V and 9 bases at J, with 8 bases between. Germline assignment: CDR1 SNHLY and CDR2 FYNNEI. This CDR3 is CASSERAGEQFF. CDR3 DNA: TGTGCCAGCAGTGAAAGGGCGGGTGAGCAGTTCTTC.

In its sample, this clone was seen a few times. This chain uses TRBV11-2 with TRBJ2-1; 13 bases match TRBD2. Trimming at V came to 5 bases and at J to 7 bases, leaving 5 bases not matched to a gene. Germline CDR1 and CDR2: SGHAT and FQNNGV. CDR3 length: 15 amino acids. DNA of the CDR3: TGTGCCAGCAGCCCCGGACTAGCGGGAGAGAATGAGCAGTTCTTC. Its protein product is CASSPGLAGENEQFF.

The chain has TRBV4-2 and TRBJ1-4; D unresolved. V lost 2 bases, J lost 5 bases, and 12 bases lay in between. The CDR3 is made up of 15 amino acids. The germline gives CDR1 LGHNA, CDR2 YNFKEQ. This CDR3 reads CASSQTTRTNEKLFF. Here the CDR3 DNA reads TGTGCCAGCAGCCAAACAACCCGGACGAATGAAAAACTGTTTTTT.

The V gene is TRBV6-5, the J gene TRBJ2-3; TRBD1 might be the D (6 bases). Per the germline V gene, CDR1 is MNHEY and CDR2 is SVGAGI. V gave up 5 bases and J gave up 4 bases, with 13 bases separating them. CDR3 length equals 14 residues. The CDR3 nucleotides are TGTGCCAGCAGTACTACAGGGTCGGCAGATACGCAGTATTTT. Encoded protein: CASSTTGSADTQYF.

The rearrangement uses TRBV18 and TRBJ2-7; 7 nucleotides agree with TRBD1. The CDR3 runs to 12 residues. Germline assignment: CDR1 KGHSH and CDR2 LQKENI. J lost 5 bases, V lost 6 bases, and 4 bases had no gene match. The CDR3 reads CASSRQGDEQYF. In DNA, the CDR3 is TGTGCCAGCTCGAGGCAGGGGGACGAGCAGTACTTC.

In its sample, this clone was seen a few times. CDR3 sequence reads: CASSLGQFNEKLFF. The CDR3 DNA is TGTGCCAGCAGCTTGGGCCAGTTTAATGAAAAACTGTTTTTT. This rearrangement joins TRBV5-4 to TRBJ1-4; unclear D gene. CDR1 is SGHNT and CDR2 is YYREEE in the germline V gene (reference sequence). The CDR3 contains 14 residues. The V and J ends lost 0 bases and 4 bases respectively, with 7 bases between them.

This clone was found a few times. J is TRBJ1-3 and V is TRBV6-6; D unresolved. The CDR3 extends over 12 amino acids. Trimming stripped 8 bases from V and 1 base from J, with 6 bases between. Germline V gene lookup returns CDR1 MNHNY and CDR2 SVGAGI (reference sequence). This chain's CDR3 is CASRGSGNTIYF. The CDR3, as DNA: TGTGCCAGCCGAGGGTCTGGAAACACCATATATTTT.

The chain links TRBV18 to TRBJ1-2; 8 bases match TRBD1. CDR3 length: 17 amino acids. Germline CDR1 reads KGHSH; CDR2 reads LQKENI. The V and J ends lost 0 bases and 4 bases, in that order; junction bases with no gene match: 10. In DNA form, the CDR3 reads TGTGCCAGCTCACCACCGGTTCCCCCCGGGACAGGCTATGGCTACACCTTC. Amino acid sequence: CASSPPVPPGTGYGYTF.

V usage is TRBV6-5 and J usage is TRBJ1-5, with D hard to call. The CDR3 loop spans 13 amino acids. V lost 0 bases and J 6 bases, leaving 6 bases between the germline ends. From germline, CDR1 is MNHEY and CDR2 SVGAGI. DNA of the CDR3: TGTGCCAGCAGTTACTCGAGCGGTCAGCCCCAGCATTTT. Its translation: CASSYSSGQPQHF.

The chain joins TRBV9 to TRBJ2-2; 9 bases match TRBD2. The germline V gene has CDR1 SGDLS and CDR2 YYNGEE. The CDR3 runs to 17 residues. The trim removed 5 bases at V and 4 bases at J, leaving 12 bases unmatched. The CDR3 loop reads CASSFQSSGAFTGELFF. The CDR3 DNA reads as TGTGCCAGCAGTTTTCAATCTAGCGGGGCCTTCACCGGGGAGCTGTTTTTT.

V gene TRBV28 combines with J gene TRBJ1-2, with TRBD1 matching 9 bases. Germline lookup yields CDR1 MDHEN and CDR2 SYDVKM. This CDR3 contains 17 residues. V trimming: 5 bases; J trimming: 4 bases; junction bases outside the gene matches: 14. DNA for the CDR3: TGTGCCAGCAGTGCCGCGGACGGACAGGGGCTCTCCTATGGCTACACCTTC. It encodes CASSAADGQGLSYGYTF.

This clone has a handful of counts. The chain uses TRBV28 and TRBJ2-7; 11 bases line up with TRBD1. Looked up from germline, CDR1 is MDHEN and CDR2 is SYDVKM. The CDR3 is 15 residues long. J lost 6 bases, V lost 5 bases, and 9 bases had no gene match. CDR3 region: CASSPWTGGELEQYF. For the CDR3, the DNA is TGTGCCAGCAGTCCCTGGACAGGGGGCGAACTCGAGCAGTACTTC. Based on the CDR3 plus reference TRBV28 and TRBJ2-7, the full variable domain is DVKVTQSSRYLVKRTGEKVFLECVQDMDHENMFWYRQDPGLGLRLIYFSYDVKMKEKGDIPEGYSVSREKKERFSLILESASTNQTSMYLCASSPWTGGELEQYFGPGTRLTVT.

The chain links TRBV19 to TRBJ1-5; D is perhaps TRBD1 (6 bases). Germline CDR1 LNHDA, CDR2 SQIVND (reference sequence). The V and J ends lost 5 bases and 6 bases respectively, with 11 bases between them. The CDR3 is 13 residues long. The CDR3 protein is CASSYGGLQPQHF. The CDR3 DNA is TGTGCCAGTAGTTATGGGGGGCTTCAGCCCCAGCATTTT.

This chain connects TRBV7-2 to TRBJ2-1; TRBD2 agrees at 14 bases. Germline values: CDR1 SGHTA, CDR2 FQGNSA. This CDR3 has 16 residues. J was trimmed by 13 bases and V by 1 base; bases with no gene match: 9. This CDR3 reads CASSLVLTSGRARQFF. Written as DNA, the CDR3 is TGTGCCAGCAGCTTAGTACTGACTAGCGGGAGGGCCCGACAGTTCTTC.

The CDR3 sequence is CASSASNRSYGYTF. CDR3 DNA sequence: TGTGCCAGCAGTGCCTCGAACAGGTCCTATGGCTACACCTTC. The chain joins TRBV6-4 to TRBJ1-2; perhaps TRBD1 as D (5 bases). The CDR3 is 14 residues long. Per the germline V gene, CDR1 is MRHNA and CDR2 is SNTAGT. The V gene lost 4 bases and the J gene lost 4 bases, with 13 bases spanning the gap.

This clone was counted a few times. The chain carries TRBV7-6 and TRBJ2-7; 12 bases match TRBD1. Germline V gene data show CDR1 as SGHVS and CDR2 as FNYEAQ. Germline trimming cut 3 bases from V and 4 bases from J; bases unmatched to any gene: 1. The CDR3 contains 14 residues. CDR3 coding DNA: TGTGCCAGCAGCTTGGGACAGGGGGCTTACGAGCAGTACTTC. Translating it yields CASSLGQGAYEQYF.

Only a few counts were recorded for this clone. The chain is built from TRBV21-1 and TRBJ2-1; the table's D call TRBD1 went unverified against the DNA. TRBV21-1 is termed a pseudogene. This CDR3 region has 12 residues. The CDR3 loop reads CVRQERYNEQFF. CDR3 DNA sequence: TGTGTGCGACAGGAGCGTTACAATGAGCAGTTCTTC.

The chain has TRBV7-8 and TRBJ2-5; D gene uncertain. The CDR3 extends over 12 amino acids. Germline V gene lookup returns CDR1 SGHVS and CDR2 FQNEAQ. Trimming shortened V by 6 bases and J by 3 bases, and 8 bases separated the two germline ends. CDR3 protein: CASRQKEETQYF. CDR3 DNA: TGTGCCAGCAGGCAGAAAGAAGAGACCCAGTACTTC.

The rearrangement joins TRBV27 to TRBJ1-1, with D unclear. In germline, CDR1 is MNHEY, CDR2 SMNVEV (reference sequence). The ends were cut back, 0 bases at V and 5 bases at J, with 16 bases in the middle. The CDR3 is made up of 16 amino acids. The CDR3 region has the DNA TGTGCCAGCAGTTTATCCCCCTTTCGAGGGAGTACTGAAGCTTTCTTT. Its protein product is CASSLSPFRGSTEAFF.

The chain has TRBV9 and TRBJ2-5, with TRBD2 identical over 15 bases. Germline V CDR1 and CDR2: SGDLS, YYNGEE. The CDR3 length is 17 residues. V was clipped by 4 bases and J by 4 bases; unmatched bases: 8. Here the CDR3 DNA reads TGTGCCAGCAGCAGGACTAGCGGGAGGGCCTCAGGAGAGACCCAGTACTTC. This codes for CASSRTSGRASGETQYF.

This clone was detected only once. V usage is TRBV9 and J usage is TRBJ2-3; 10 nucleotides agree with TRBD1. The CDR3 length is 14 residues. The germline V gene encodes CDR1 SGDLS and CDR2 YYNGEE. V shed 2 bases, J shed 6 bases, and the junction held 3 bases outside the gene matches. CDR3 sequence (DNA): TGTGCCAGCAGCGTCGGGACAGGGGTGGATACGCAGTATTTT. This codes for CASSVGTGVDTQYF.

CDR3 loop: CASSLAETNTGELFF. In nucleotides, the CDR3 is TGCGCCAGCAGCTTAGCGGAAACGAACACCGGGGAGCTGTTTTTT. The chain recombines TRBV5-1 with TRBJ2-2; TRBD2 might be the D (5 bases). The CDR3 loop spans 15 amino acids. Germline V CDR1 and CDR2: SGHRS, YFSETQ. V shed 2 bases and J shed 0 bases, with 8 bases lying between them.

The CDR3 loop is CASSLGGGNYNEQFF. CDR3 coding DNA: TGTGCCAGCAGTTTAGGCGGGGGAAACTACAATGAGCAGTTCTTC. The chain combines TRBV27 with TRBJ2-1, with TRBD2 matching 7 bases. This CDR3 has 15 residues. V lost 2 bases, J lost 3 bases, and 4 bases stayed unmatched. Germline V gene data show CDR1 as MNHEY and CDR2 as SMNVEV (reference sequence).

The chain has TRBV28 and TRBJ2-1; TRBD2 aligns across 11 bases. Germline V gene lookup returns CDR1 MDHEN and CDR2 SYDVKM. V lost 3 bases and J lost 6; bases outside the gene matches: 4. The CDR3 extends over 15 amino acids. The CDR3 DNA follows: TGTGCCAGCAGTTTTCTAGCGGGAGGACCCAATGAGCAGTTCTTC. This gives the protein CASSFLAGGPNEQFF.

The chain recombines TRBV6-5 with TRBJ1-5; no definite D call. Germline V gene sequence: CDR1 MNHEY, CDR2 SVGAGI. CDR3 length equals 14 residues. V was clipped by 5 bases and J by 4 bases, with 12 bases between them. The CDR3 here is CASSQLHGNQPQHF. The CDR3 coding sequence is TGTGCCAGCAGTCAACTCCACGGGAATCAGCCCCAGCATTTT.

For the CDR3, the DNA is TGTGCCAGCAGCGTAGAGGACAGCAGATTGAATGAAAAACTGTTTTTT. Its translation is CASSVEDSRLNEKLFF. V usage is TRBV9 and J usage is TRBJ1-4; tentative D call: TRBD1 (6 bases). The CDR3 totals 16 residues. Germline loops: CDR1 SGDLS, CDR2 YYNGEE. Trimming pared 0 bases from V and 5 bases from J, leaving 14 bases between.

V usage is TRBV9 and J usage is TRBJ1-4, with D possibly matching TRBD1 (5 bases). The CDR3 totals 14 residues. Germline V gene sequence: CDR1 SGDLS, CDR2 YYNGEE. Trimming shortened V by 0 bases and J by 14 bases, and 17 bases separated the two germline ends. The CDR3 sequence: CASSVDGGIEGLFF. DNA for the CDR3: TGTGCCAGCAGCGTAGATGGTGGGATAGAGGGGCTGTTTTTT.

This clone occurred a few times. The CDR3 bases are TGTGCCAGCAGTGAACCCGGCCCCTACGAGCAGTACTTC. This sequence encodes CASSEPGPYEQYF. The rearrangement links TRBV6-1 to TRBJ2-7; the D is unclear. CDR3 length: 13 residues. V lost 2 bases to trimming and J lost 2 bases, with 7 bases between them. The V gene's germline CDR1 is MNHNS and CDR2 SASEGT.

V usage is TRBV5-1 and J usage is TRBJ2-5; TRBD1 matches at 12 bases. Germline lookup yields CDR1 SGHRS and CDR2 YFSETQ. V shed 3 bases and J 5 bases; nucleotides not matched to a gene: 8. The CDR3 is 16 amino acids. The CDR3 DNA reads TGCGCCAGCAGCTCCACGGGACAGGGGGCCCGGGAGACCCAGTACTTC. Protein: CASSSTGQGARETQYF.